The 2 T cell receptor beta chains below all came from one sample that was sequenced in a study of blood T cell repertoires in COVID-19. TCRdb keeps only in-frame clones here, not all; method: immunoSEQ multiplex PCR. The data show roughly 330,000 clones, approximately 89% seen once. Sequenced sample: PBMCs or T cells enriched from blood (not recorded which). These receptors were taken from a woman aged 25-40 years who had recovered from COVID-19.

The V call is TRBV7-9, the J call TRBJ2-7; 7 nucleotides match TRBD1. CDR1 and CDR2 (germline): SEHNR, FQNEAQ (reference sequence). This CDR3 has 14 residues. The trim removed 4 bases at V and 6 bases at J, leaving 9 bases unmatched. CDR3 DNA: TGTGCCAGCAGCTGGAGTACAGGGGCCGCCGAGCAGTACTTC. It translates to CASSWSTGAAEQYF.

In this sample, this clone turned up once. The chain links TRBV5-1 to TRBJ1-2; tentatively, D is TRBD1 (6 bases). CDR1 is SGHRS and CDR2 is YFSETQ in the germline V gene. The V gene lost 4 bases and the J gene lost 0 bases, with 13 bases spanning the gap. CDR3 size: 15 residues. CDR3 loop: CASSPQTGPNYGYTF. CDR3 DNA: TGCGCCAGCAGCCCACAGACAGGACCTAACTATGGCTACACCTTC. The variable domain in full, with the rest retrieved from reference TRBV5-1 and TRBJ1-2, is KAGVTQTPRYLIKTRGQQVTLSCSPISGHRSVSWYQQTPGQGLQFLFEYFSETQRNKGNFPGRFSGRQFSNSRSEMNVSTLELGDSALYLCASSPQTGPNYGYTFGSGTRLTVV.